This is a list of T cell receptor beta chains from one sample in a study of T-cell reconstitution after alpha-beta-depleted transplantation in children. TCRdb analysed the PCR reads with MiXCR anew, one entry per CDR3 protein. In the table there are 230,000 or so distinct CDR3 sequences, about 12% of which are singletons. Sequencing used PBMCs from the stem cell graft donor, obtained from the stem cell graft. These receptors all come from a human donor who donated a stem cell graft to a child with acute lymphoblastic leukemia. CDR3s include the opening cysteine and the closing phenylalanine or tryptophan. The D gene is left open where the match is weak. A row's size may be missing; if present it is once, few, many or a size class.

size,V,D,J,DNA,CDR3
many,TRBV7-2,.,TRBJ1-5,TGTGCCTCCTCCGGGTTTGGGGTGGGCAATCAGCCCCAGCATTTT,CASSGFGVGNQPQHF
many,TRBV7-9,TRBD2,TRBJ2-1,TGTGCCAGCAGCCCAGGCAGATTAAGACTAGCTGGAGGCTATGAGCAGTTCTTC,CASSPGRLRLAGGYEQFF
.,TRBV7-9,.,TRBJ2-5,TGTGCCAGCAGTAAGAGCTCTCGGAGGGAGACCCAGTACTTC,CASSKSSRRETQYF
.,TRBV5-1,TRBD1,TRBJ1-1,TGCGCCAGCAGCTTGGGAGTGGCCAGGGGGAACACTGACGCTTTCTTT,CASSLGVARGNTDAFF
many,TRBV7-3,.,TRBJ2-3,TGTGCCAGCAGCTCCTCAGGGCTGGGCACAGATACGCAGTATTTT,CASSSSGLGTDTQYF
many,TRBV6-1,.,TRBJ1-5,TGTGCCAGCAGTGAACTAGTCGGTCAGCCCCAGCATTTT,CASSELVGQPQHF
many,TRBV14,TRBD1,TRBJ1-1,TGTGCCAGCAGCCCTCTCACAGGGGCCGTAATGAACACTGAAGCTTTCTTT,CASSPLTGAVMNTEAFF
many,TRBV29-1,.,TRBJ2-1,TGCAGCGTTGCCACTCCCTGGGATGAGCAGTTCTTC,CSVATPWDEQFF
.,TRBV28,.,TRBJ2-2,TGTGCCAGCACCTACAGGGTTTCAGGATATAACACCGGGGAGCTGTTTTTT,CASTYRVSGYNTGELFF
.,TRBV7-9,.,TRBJ1-6,TGTGCCAGCACTACAGGGAATAATTCACCCCTCCACTTT,CASTTGNNSPLHF
many,TRBV20-1,TRBD2,TRBJ2-1,TGCAGCGCCACCCGGCGGGAGGTAGATGAGCAGTTCTTC,CSATRREVDEQFF
many,TRBV7-9,TRBD1,TRBJ1-3,TGTGCCAGCAGCCGACAGGGGTCTGGAAACACCATATATTTT,CASSRQGSGNTIYF
many,TRBV5-1,.,TRBJ2-3,TGCGCCAGCAGCTTGGTAGGCAGGCCAAGCACAGATACGCAGTATTTT,CASSLVGRPSTDTQYF
few,TRBV7-9,TRBD1,TRBJ1-2,TGTGCCAGCAGTCCGCCTTACAGGGGGGAATTCAACTATGGCTACACCTTC,CASSPPYRGEFNYGYTF
many,TRBV29-1,.,TRBJ2-5,TGCAGCGTGGGACACGCGTACCAAGAGACCCAGTACTTC,CSVGHAYQETQYF
many,TRBV29-1,.,TRBJ1-2,TGCAGCGTGCAAACTAACTATGGCTACACCTTC,CSVQTNYGYTF
many,TRBV7-9,TRBD2,TRBJ2-3,TGTGCCAGCAGCTTAAGGCTAGCGGTGCGCACAGATACGCAGTATTTT,CASSLRLAVRTDTQYF
many,TRBV9,.,TRBJ2-7,TGTGCCAGCAGCGTTGGTCGGGCAGGGGGGTCCGACGAGCAGTACTTC,CASSVGRAGGSDEQYF
.,TRBV6-5,TRBD2,TRBJ2-3,TGTGCCAGCAGTTACTCTAGCGGGAGTGTCACAGATACGCAGTATTTT,CASSYSSGSVTDTQYF
.,TRBV11-3,TRBD1,TRBJ2-2,TGTGCCAGCAGCTGGGGACAGGCGAACACCGGGGAGCTGTTTTTT,CASSWGQANTGELFF
many,TRBV13,.,TRBJ2-7,TGTGCCAGCAGCTTAGAAAAGTCAGAAACTCCCTACGAGCAGTACTTC,CASSLEKSETPYEQYF
many,TRBV10-3,.,TRBJ2-7,TGTGCCATCGGTGGGAGGAACGAGCAGTACTTC,CAIGGRNEQYF
few,TRBV20-1,TRBD1,TRBJ1-4,TGCAGTGCTAGACCTCCGACAGGGGGCTTTCTCCCGGTTGGACTGTTTTTT,CSARPPTGGFLPVGLFF